A selection of T cell receptor beta chains follows, all from one sample in a study of T cell responses to AZD1222 COVID-19 vaccine. Repertoires were generated with immunoSEQ multiplex PCR, while TCRdb's copy carries only in-frame clones and drops some. The table has some 90,000 clones, under 90% seen once; the top ten hold over 2%. Sequenced material: peripheral blood, taken on day 0 of AZD1222 vaccination. These receptors all come from an adult in good health. The CDR3 runs from the conserved cysteine through the conserved F or W. Each record gives: clone size, D gene, V gene, J gene, CDR3 protein, CDR3 DNA. A D gene is named only where the DNA matches it firmly. Clone size, where shown, is once, few, many, or a class for clones that have expanded.

once,TRBD1,TRBV25-1,TRBJ1-2,CASSKGGDRAHGYTF,TGTGCCAGCAGCAAGGGGGGCGACAGGGCCCATGGCTACACCTTC
.,.,TRBV19,TRBJ2-3,CASSPSTGDTQYF,TGTGCCAGTAGTCCGTCGACAGGAGATACGCAGTATTTT
.,TRBD2,TRBV5-6,TRBJ2-7,CASSGTSGITYEQYF,TGTGCCAGCAGCGGAACTAGCGGGATTACGTACGAGCAGTACTTC
.,.,TRBV7-9,TRBJ2-3,CASSLGEYSDTQYF,TGTGCCAGCAGCTTAGGGGAGTATTCAGATACGCAGTATTTT
.,.,TRBV7-6,TRBJ1-5,CASSLEFEGTQHF,TGTGCCAGCAGCTTAGAGTTTGAGGGGACCCAGCATTTT
.,.,TRBV6-5,TRBJ2-1,CASITRGYNEQFF,TGTGCCAGCATCACGAGGGGGTATAATGAGCAGTTCTTC
.,.,TRBV7-6,TRBJ1-1,CASSLGGPVLNTEAFF,TGTGCCAGCAGCTTAGGAGGCCCCGTGCTAAACACTGAAGCTTTCTTT
few,.,TRBV30,TRBJ2-2,CAWRLRSLTGELFF,TGTGCCTGGAGACTAAGGTCCCTCACCGGGGAGCTGTTTTTT
.,.,TRBV6-1,TRBJ2-2,CASSEDRQPGELFF,TGTGCCAGCAGTGAAGACCGACAGCCAGGGGAGCTGTTTTTT
.,.,TRBV5-1,TRBJ2-5,CASSLGRVGREETQYF,TGCGCCAGCAGCTTGGGACGGGTGGGCAGAGAAGAGACCCAGTACTTC
.,.,TRBV29-1,TRBJ2-2,CSVTNPGTKVNTGELFF,TGCAGCGTTACCAATCCGGGGACCAAAGTAAACACCGGGGAGCTGTTTTTT
once,.,TRBV11-2,TRBJ1-5,CASSSPRGSQPQHF,TGTGCCAGCAGCTCCCCCAGGGGTAGCCAGCCCCAGCATTTT
.,.,TRBV19,TRBJ1-2,CASSPQGANYGYTF,TGTGCCAGTAGCCCACAGGGAGCTAACTATGGCTACACCTTC
.,.,TRBV29-1,TRBJ1-1,CSVNSLNTEAFF,TGCAGCGTTAACAGCTTGAACACTGAAGCTTTCTTT
.,.,TRBV6-5,TRBJ2-5,CASPRIGGQETQYF,TGTGCCAGCCCCCGTATTGGGGGCCAAGAGACCCAGTACTTC
.,TRBD1,TRBV27,TRBJ1-1,CASSFRGYTEAFF,TGTGCCAGCAGTTTCAGGGGGTACACTGAAGCTTTCTTT
.,.,TRBV12-3/TRBV12-4,TRBJ1-1,CASKAELNTEAFF,TGTGCCAGCAAGGCGGAGTTGAACACTGAAGCTTTCTTT
.,.,TRBV2,TRBJ2-3,CASSSGTAGRATQYF,TGTGCCAGCAGCTCCGGGACTGCGGGGAGAGCCACGCAGTATTTT
.,TRBD2,TRBV9,TRBJ2-1,CASSAGTSGAYNEQFF,TGTGCCAGCAGCGCCGGGACTAGCGGGGCATACAATGAGCAGTTCTTC